This TCR beta chain emerged from a study of OX40 agonist ivuxolimab in advanced cancers. Study context: Every patient in dose escalation had hepatocellular carcinoma, melanoma, renal cell or head and neck cancer. Partial responses occurred in Three dose-escalation patients, one with hepatocellular carcinoma and two with cutaneous melanoma. Study results and caveats: It was also the case that some nonresponders had low normalized T-cell clonal expansion. Researchers report that CD8+ T cells had, on average, more expanded clones than CD4+.

Concerning this clone: No antigen is known for it.

The CDR3 is 15 residues long. V trimming: 9 bases; J trimming: 4 bases; junction bases outside the gene matches: 8. In germline, CDR1 is SGHAT, CDR2 FQNNGV. TCRdb's copy holds only in-frame clones and misses some; the assay was immunoSEQ multiplex PCR. The sample holds around 75,000 clones, roughly 80% seen once. Material: CD4+ or CD8+ T cells sorted from blood, obtained in a trial of the OX40 agonist ivuxolimab. This TCR derives from an adult with an advanced solid tumor such as melanoma, head and neck, liver or kidney cancer. The rearrangement uses TRBV11-2 and TRBJ2-2; the match to TRBD1 covers 10 bases. This chain's CDR3 is CASIRDRGLTGELFF. DNA for the CDR3: TGTGCCAGTATCCGGGACAGGGGACTCACCGGGGAGCTGTTTTTT.